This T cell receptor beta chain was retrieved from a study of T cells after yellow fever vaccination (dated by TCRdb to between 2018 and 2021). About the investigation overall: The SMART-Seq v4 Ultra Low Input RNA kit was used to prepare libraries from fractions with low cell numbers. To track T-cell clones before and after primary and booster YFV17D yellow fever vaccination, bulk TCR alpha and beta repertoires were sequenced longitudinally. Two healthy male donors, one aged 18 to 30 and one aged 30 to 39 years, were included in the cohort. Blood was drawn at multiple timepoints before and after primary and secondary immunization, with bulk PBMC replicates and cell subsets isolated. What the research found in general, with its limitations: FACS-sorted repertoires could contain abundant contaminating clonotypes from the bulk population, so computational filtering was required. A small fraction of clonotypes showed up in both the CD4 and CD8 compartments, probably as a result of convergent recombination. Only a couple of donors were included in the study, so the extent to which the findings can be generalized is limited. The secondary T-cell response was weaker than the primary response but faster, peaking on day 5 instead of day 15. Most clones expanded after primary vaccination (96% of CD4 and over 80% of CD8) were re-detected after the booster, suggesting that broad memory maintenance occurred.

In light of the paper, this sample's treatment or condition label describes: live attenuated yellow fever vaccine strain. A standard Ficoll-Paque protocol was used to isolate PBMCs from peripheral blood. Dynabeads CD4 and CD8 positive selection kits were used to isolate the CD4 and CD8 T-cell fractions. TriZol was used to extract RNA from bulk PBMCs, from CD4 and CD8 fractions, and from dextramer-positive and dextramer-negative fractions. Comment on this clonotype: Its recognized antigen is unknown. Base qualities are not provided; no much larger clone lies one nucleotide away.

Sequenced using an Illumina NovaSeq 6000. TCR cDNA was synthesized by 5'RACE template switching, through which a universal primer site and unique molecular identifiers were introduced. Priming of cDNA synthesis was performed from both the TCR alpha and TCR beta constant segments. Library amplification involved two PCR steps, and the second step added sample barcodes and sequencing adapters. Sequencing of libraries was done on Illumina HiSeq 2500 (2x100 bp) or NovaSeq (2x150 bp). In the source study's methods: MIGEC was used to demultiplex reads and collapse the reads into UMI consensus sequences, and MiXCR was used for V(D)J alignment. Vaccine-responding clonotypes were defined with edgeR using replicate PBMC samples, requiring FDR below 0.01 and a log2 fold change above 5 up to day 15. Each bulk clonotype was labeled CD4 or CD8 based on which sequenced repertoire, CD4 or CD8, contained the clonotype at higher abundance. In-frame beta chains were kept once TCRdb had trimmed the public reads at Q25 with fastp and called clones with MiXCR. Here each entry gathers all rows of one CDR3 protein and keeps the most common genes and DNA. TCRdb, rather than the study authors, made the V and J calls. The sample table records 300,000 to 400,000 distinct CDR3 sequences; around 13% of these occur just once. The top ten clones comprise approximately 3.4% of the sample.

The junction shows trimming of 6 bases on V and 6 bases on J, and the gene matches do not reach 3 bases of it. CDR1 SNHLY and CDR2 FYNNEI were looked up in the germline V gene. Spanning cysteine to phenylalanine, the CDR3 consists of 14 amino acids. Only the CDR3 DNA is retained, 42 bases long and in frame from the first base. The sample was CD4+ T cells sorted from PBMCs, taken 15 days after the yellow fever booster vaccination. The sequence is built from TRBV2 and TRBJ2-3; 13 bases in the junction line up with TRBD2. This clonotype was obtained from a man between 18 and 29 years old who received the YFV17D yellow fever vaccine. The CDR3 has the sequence CASRATSGGDTQYF. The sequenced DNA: TGTGCCAGCAGGGCGACTAGCGGGGGGGATACGCAGTATTTT.